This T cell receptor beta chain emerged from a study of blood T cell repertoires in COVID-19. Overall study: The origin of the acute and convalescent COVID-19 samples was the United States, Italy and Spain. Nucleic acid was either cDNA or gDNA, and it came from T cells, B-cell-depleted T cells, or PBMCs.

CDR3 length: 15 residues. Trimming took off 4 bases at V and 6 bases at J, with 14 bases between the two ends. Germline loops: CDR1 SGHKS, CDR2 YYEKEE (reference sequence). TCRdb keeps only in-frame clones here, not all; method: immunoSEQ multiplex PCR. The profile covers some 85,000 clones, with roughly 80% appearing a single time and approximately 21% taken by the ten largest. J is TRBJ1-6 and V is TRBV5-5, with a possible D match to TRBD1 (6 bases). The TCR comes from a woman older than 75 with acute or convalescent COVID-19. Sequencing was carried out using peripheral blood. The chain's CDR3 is CASSLEGVINSPLHF. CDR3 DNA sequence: TGTGCCAGCAGCCTAGAGGGGGTAATTAATTCACCCCTCCACTTT. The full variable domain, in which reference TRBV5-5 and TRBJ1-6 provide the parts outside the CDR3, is DAGVTQSPTHLIKTRGQQVTLRCSPISGHKSVSWYQQVLGQGPQFIFQYYEKEERGRGNFPDRFSARQFPNYSSELNVNALLLGDSALYLCASSLEGVINSPLHFGNGTRLTVT.